This section outlines one TCR beta chain sequence together with its context. This sample was taken from a study of T cell clones after liver transplantation. Trimming removed 4 bases at V and 5 bases at J, with 22 bases between. The CDR3 consists of 17 residues. Measured with immunoSEQ multiplex PCR; TCRdb has only the in-frame clones, and not every one. The sample has under 90,000 clones, around 80% seen once. The sample here was CD4+ T cells from blood, taken before liver transplant. The origin of this receptor is a human donor who received a liver transplant. The chain recombines TRBV23-1 with TRBJ2-3, with D possibly being TRBD1 (6 bases). TRBV23-1 is an open reading frame, and its role is uncertain. The CDR3 DNA is TGCGCCAGCAGTCCGACCTCTCACAGGGCCAAGTTAGATACGCAGTATTTT. This codes for CASSPTSHRAKLDTQYF.